This is a list of T cell receptor beta chains from one sample in a study of early T cells in non-severe SARS-CoV-2 infection. One entry per CDR3 protein results from TCRdb running MiXCR on the 5' RACE reads. The sample has approximately 70,000 distinct CDR3 sequences; around 9.1% are singletons. The sequencing used whole blood, collected at baseline. The receptors here all came from an adult who was a healthcare worker with PCR-confirmed SARS-CoV-2 infection or an uninfected control (not recorded which). Each CDR3 is given without its conserved first and last residue.

TRBV7-2	TRBJ2-3	15	ASSLGLAGGPGDTQY
TRBV13	TRBJ2-2	16	ASSTRDLAGGPVGELF
TRBV12-3/TRBV12-4	TRBJ1-6	12	ASSSGTRNSPLH
TRBV6-2/TRBV6-3	TRBJ2-1	9	ASSYSSEQF
TRBV7-9	TRBJ2-7	12	ASSYSGLHYEQY
TRBV7-9	TRBJ2-7	12	ASSPRTGSYEQY
TRBV6-2/TRBV6-3	TRBJ2-7	12	ASKKTTSSYEQY
TRBV6-1	TRBJ2-7	11	ASSRDRENEQY
TRBV13	TRBJ2-1	11	ASSPTWRGDQF
TRBV2	TRBJ1-5	11	ASRSGVGQPQH
TRBV4-1	TRBJ2-7	14	ASSQDHRDRGYEQY
TRBV6-5	TRBJ1-2	14	ASSYSGGFDGYGYT
TRBV7-9	TRBJ1-1	11	ASSRDTNTEAF
TRBV29-1	TRBJ2-5	8	SVEKETQY
TRBV7-2	TRBJ2-3	13	ASSPRGVSTDTQY
TRBV6-1	TRBJ1-4	13	ASSRLSGINEKLF
TRBV19	TRBJ1-1	13	ASSRTQRSFAEAF
TRBV7-6	TRBJ1-2	13	ASSLDPKGMGGYT
TRBV6-2/TRBV6-3	TRBJ1-4	13	ASSYSTGPNEKLF
TRBV5-1	TRBJ2-5	12	ASSLGQGQETQY
TRBV24-1	TRBJ1-1	13	ATSDGGRMNTEAF
TRBV4-1	TRBJ1-2	14	ASSPHGQGKRYGYT
TRBV28	TRBJ2-1	12	ASVLKGRRNEQF
TRBV20-1	TRBJ2-5	10	SARDMEETQY
TRBV12-3/TRBV12-4	TRBJ2-7	12	ASSLNGPLYEQY
TRBV6-6	TRBJ2-3	12	ASNSQGAGDTQY
TRBV5-5	TRBJ2-1	12	ASSLTEGGNEQF
TRBV5-1	TRBJ1-5	11	ASSQDGDQPQH
TRBV3-1	TRBJ2-6	13	ASSQGRGGANVLT
TRBV20-1	TRBJ2-4	11	SATGQGENIQY
TRBV7-9	TRBJ2-7	14	ASSLVGEGSSYEQY
TRBV20-1	TRBJ1-2	10	SARDRSYGYT
TRBV5-1	TRBJ1-1	10	ASSAGVTEAF
TRBV4-1	TRBJ2-1	12	ASSQDQGAGEQF
TRBV3-1	TRBJ2-7	12	ASSQLGGTYEQY
TRBV7-8	TRBJ1-3	15	ASSPRQGRISGNTIY
TRBV5-1	TRBJ2-7	8	ASSRTDKY
TRBV5-5	TRBJ1-5	13	ASSQNPQRNQPQH
TRBV27	TRBJ2-7	9	ASSLMVGPL
TRBV7-9	TRBJ1-5	12	ASSAGQSNQPQH
TRBV5-4	TRBJ2-7	13	ASSARTGMAYEQY
TRBV2	TRBJ2-7	12	ASSPHGLSYEQY
TRBV20-1	TRBJ2-2	11	SASRANTGELF
TRBV30	TRBJ1-3	12	AGQGTASGNTIY
TRBV29-1	TRBJ1-2	10	SVGQGDYGYT
TRBV7-3	TRBJ2-4	12	ASSLSGGQNIQY
TRBV6-6	TRBJ2-7	14	ASSYPGQGETYEQY
TRBV6-1	TRBJ1-2	13	ASSERQGANYGYT
TRBV7-2	TRBJ2-7	13	ASSPDAARSYEQY
TRBV7-2	TRBJ1-2	12	ASSLDSGNYGYT
TRBV24-1	TRBJ2-6	16	PTSASTGQNSGANVLT